The 31 T cell receptor beta chains given below trace back to one sample, sequenced in a study of T cell changes during pregnancy in multiple sclerosis. TCRdb's table, derived via immunoSEQ multiplex PCR, lists solely in-frame clones and lacks some. This table has tens of thousands of clones, roughly 94% appearing once. Sequences were derived from CD8+ T cells from peripheral blood mononuclear cells, sampled after pregnancy. The receptor source for this set is a female donor with multiple sclerosis, enrolled in a pregnancy study.

J is TRBJ2-1 and V is TRBV6-5; the match to TRBD2 covers 11 bases. Germline V lookup: CDR1 MNHEY, CDR2 SVGAGI. The CDR3 length is 16 residues. Trimming removed 4 bases from V and 4 bases from J; junction bases left unmatched: 6. The CDR3 sequence: CASSFTSGRRYNEQFF. CDR3 coding DNA: TGTGCCAGCAGTTTCACTAGCGGGAGAAGATACAATGAGCAGTTCTTC.

The chain combines TRBV6-1 with TRBJ1-2, with D perhaps TRBD1 (5 bases). With 4 bases removed from V and 7 bases from J, the gap between germline ends came to 16 bases. This CDR3 is 14 amino acids long. In germline, CDR1 is MNHNS, CDR2 SASEGT. Here the CDR3 reads CASSARAGFSGYTF. The CDR3 coding sequence is TGTGCCAGCAGTGCCAGAGCAGGGTTTAGTGGCTACACCTTC.

In this sample, this clone turned up once. An end of the junction does not agree with germline; a read error may underlie this. This chain uses TRBV5-5 with TRBJ1-5, with 7 positions matching TRBD1. Germline V gene lookup returns CDR1 SGHKS and CDR2 YYEKEE (reference sequence). The CDR3 has 14 amino acids. This chain's CDR3 is CASRLEGARQPQHF. CDR3 in DNA: TGTGCCAGCAGATTGGAGGGGGCAAGGCAGCCCCAGCATTTT.

This clone showed up just once. V is TRBV27 and J is TRBJ1-4; D uncertain. The CDR3 runs 13 residues. The germline CDR1 and CDR2 sequences are MNHEY and SMNVEV (reference sequence). Deletions cut 6 bases from V and 5 bases from J, with 10 bases between. In DNA, the CDR3 is TGTGCCAGCAGGAGGTTTGTGAATGAAAAACTGTTTTTT. Translated: CASRRFVNEKLFF.

The chain couples TRBV29-1 to TRBJ1-2, with D possibly being TRBD1 (5 bases). V was clipped by 7 bases and J by 8 bases, with 17 bases between them. CDR1 and CDR2 from the germline V gene are SQVTM and ANQGSEA. This CDR3 has 12 amino acids. The CDR3 DNA is TGCAGCGCTCCCCACGGGGGGGAGGGCTACACCTTC. Protein product: CSAPHGGEGYTF.

The rearrangement links TRBV6-5 to TRBJ2-1; 9 bases agree with TRBD2. V dropped 5 bases and J dropped 2; count of bases not matched to a gene: 4. This CDR3 has 15 residues. CDR1 is MNHEY and CDR2 is SVGAGI in the germline V gene. The CDR3 nucleotides read TGTGCCAGCAGTGGACCTAGCGGGACCTACAATGAGCAGTTCTTC. Amino acids: CASSGPSGTYNEQFF.

J is TRBJ2-3 and V is TRBV9; D remains ambiguous. V gave up 0 bases and J gave up 1 base, with 21 bases separating them. This CDR3 contains 19 residues. Germline CDR1 is SGDLS and CDR2 is YYNGEE. The CDR3 sequence is CASSVALPAISSGTDTQYF. The CDR3 DNA sequence: TGTGCCAGCAGCGTAGCTTTGCCCGCCATCTCATCGGGCACAGATACGCAGTATTTT.

The sample holds a few counts of this clone. This chain links TRBV21-1 with TRBJ2-7; the DNA was not compared with TRBD2, the D call given in the table. TRBV21-1 is tagged as a pseudogene. CDR3 length equals 18 residues. CDR3 sequence reads: CASSTVRLAGASDHEQYF. In nucleotides, the CDR3 is TGTGCCAGCAGCACCGTAAGACTAGCGGGAGCTTCTGATCACGAGCAGTACTTC.

V and J are TRBV19 and TRBJ1-5, with D perhaps matching TRBD1 (6 bases). The CDR3 covers 14 residues. CDR1 is LNHDA, CDR2 SQIVND, per germline (reference sequence). Between the trimmed V and J ends, which lost 4 bases and 3 bases, there was a span of 10 bases. CDR3 sequence: CASSNQGPNQPQHF. The CDR3 DNA reads as TGTGCCAGTAGTAACCAGGGGCCCAATCAGCCCCAGCATTTT.

The V call is TRBV7-9, the J call TRBJ2-1; the D is unclear. Trimming took 0 bases from V and 7 from J, leaving 10 bases between them. Germline V gene sequence: CDR1 SEHNR, CDR2 FQNEAQ (reference sequence). The CDR3 has 14 amino acids. The CDR3 sequence is CASSLAWPDNEQFF. CDR3 sequence (DNA): TGTGCCAGCAGCTTAGCTTGGCCCGATAATGAGCAGTTCTTC.

J is TRBJ2-1 and V is TRBV7-2, with 7 bases aligning to TRBD2. Germline V gives CDR1 SGHTA, CDR2 FQGNSA. The V gene end was trimmed by 5 bases and the J gene end by 0 bases; junction bases not matched to a gene: 7. There are 16 residues in the CDR3. For the CDR3, the DNA is TGTGCCAGCAGCCACGGACGGACTAGCTCCTACAATGAGCAGTTCTTC. Its protein product is CASSHGRTSSYNEQFF. The entire variable domain, with the rest obtained from reference TRBV7-2 and TRBJ2-1, is as follows: GAGVSQSPSNKVTEKGKDVELRCDPISGHTALYWYRQSLGQGLEFLIYFQGNSAPDKSGLPSDRFSAERTGGSVSTLTIQRTQQEDSAVYLCASSHGRTSSYNEQFFGPGTRLTVL.

The chain joins TRBV19 to TRBJ2-1; TRBD1 matches 9 bases. The V gene's germline CDR1 is LNHDA and CDR2 SQIVND (reference sequence). V was clipped by 5 bases and J by 12 bases; unmatched bases: 2. This CDR3 has 11 amino acids. The CDR3, as DNA: TGTGCCAGTAGTGCGGGACAGGGGCAGTTCTTC. Amino acid sequence: CASSAGQGQFF.

The chain has TRBV7-3 and TRBJ1-1; 8 bases agree with TRBD1. Germline V gene lookup returns CDR1 SGHTA and CDR2 FQGTGA. V lost 5 bases and J lost 4; bases outside the gene matches: 3. The CDR3 totals 13 residues. Here the CDR3 DNA reads TGTGCCAGCAGCGAAACAGGGGGCACTGAAGCTTTCTTT. This sequence encodes CASSETGGTEAFF.

This sequence joins TRBV7-9 and TRBJ1-2; D is unresolved. Trimming took 0 bases from V and 3 from J, leaving 11 bases between them. Germline-derived CDR1 and CDR2 are SEHNR and FQNEAQ (reference sequence). This CDR3 region has 15 residues. The CDR3 DNA follows: TGTGCCAGCAGCTTAGCCGCAGAAATCTACTATGGCTACACCTTC. As protein: CASSLAAEIYYGYTF.

The chain employs TRBV27 and TRBJ2-1, with 14 bases that match TRBD2. Per the germline V gene, CDR1 is MNHEY and CDR2 is SMNVEV (reference sequence). V lost 5 bases and J lost 8; bases outside the gene matches: 8. The CDR3 has 16 residues. CDR3 loop: CASSTRLAGGGYEQFF. The CDR3 coding sequence is TGTGCCAGCAGTACCCGACTAGCGGGAGGGGGGTATGAGCAGTTCTTC.

V usage is TRBV11-2 and J usage is TRBJ2-7; D may be TRBD2 (7 bases). Germline V lookup: CDR1 SGHAT, CDR2 FQNNGV. Between the trimmed V and J ends, which lost 6 bases and 6 bases, there was a span of 15 bases. The CDR3 covers 13 residues. CDR3 residues: CASSRGRGGEQYF. The CDR3 DNA follows: TGTGCCAGCAGTCGGGGGAGGGGGGGCGAGCAGTACTTC.

This chain connects TRBV5-1 to TRBJ1-3, with 9 positions matching TRBD1. The CDR3 runs to 15 residues. Germline V gives CDR1 SGHRS, CDR2 YFSETQ. V was pared by 4 bases and J by 1 base, with 3 bases of the junction left unmatched. CDR3 in amino acids: CASSGGQGSGNTIYF. In DNA form, the CDR3 reads TGCGCCAGCAGCGGCGGACAGGGGTCTGGAAACACCATATATTTT.

This clone is termed medium-sized. The sample holds other DNA sequences that translate to the same CDR3. V and J are TRBV19 and TRBJ1-1; no clear D. V was trimmed by 6 bases and J by 3 bases, leaving 8 bases between them. The germline V gene encodes CDR1 LNHDA and CDR2 SQIVND (reference sequence). The CDR3 has 12 residues. The CDR3: CASRIGDTEAFF. The CDR3, as DNA: TGTGCCAGTAGGATCGGAGACACTGAAGCTTTCTTT.

The rearrangement links TRBV5-8 to TRBJ2-1, with TRBD1 identical over 10 bases. The CDR3 contains 15 residues. Germline V gene data show CDR1 as SGHTS and CDR2 as YDEGEE. V was pared by 2 bases and J by 8 bases, with 7 bases of the junction left unmatched. CDR3 in DNA: TGTGCCAGCAGCTTCGGCTTCGGACAGGGGGATGAGCAGTTCTTC. Amino acid sequence: CASSFGFGQGDEQFF.

V and J are TRBV29-1 and TRBJ2-4; the D gene is possibly TRBD1 (5 bases). This CDR3 is built from 13 residues. The V gene lost 5 bases and the J gene lost 0 bases, with 8 bases spanning the gap. Germline-derived CDR1 and CDR2 are SQVTM and ANQGSEA. The CDR3 coding sequence is TGCAGCGTTTCGGACACAGCCAAAAACATTCAGTACTTC. This codes for CSVSDTAKNIQYF.

The J gene is TRBJ2-7, the V gene TRBV7-8; 7 nucleotides line up with TRBD1. The J segment lost 0 bases and the V segment lost 6 bases, leaving 8 bases of the junction unmatched. Per the germline V gene, CDR1 is SGHVS and CDR2 is FQNEAQ. The CDR3 contains 15 residues. For the CDR3, the DNA is TGTGCCAGCAGTCCGGACAGGTCGAGCTCCTACGAGCAGTACTTC. This codes for CASSPDRSSSYEQYF.

This rearrangement joins TRBV28 to TRBJ1-4; 7 nucleotides line up with TRBD1. Germline trimming cut 6 bases from V and 0 bases from J; bases unmatched to any gene: 10. The germline V gene encodes CDR1 MDHEN and CDR2 SYDVKM. CDR3 length: 17 amino acids. CDR3 nucleotides: TGTGCCAGCAGCCCGGTGGGACAGACAACAACTAATGAAAAACTGTTTTTT. Translation gives CASSPVGQTTTNEKLFF.

In this sample, this clone turned up once. The V and J genes are TRBV5-1 and TRBJ2-6, with 7 bases matching TRBD1. Trimming took 3 bases from V and 3 from J; bases not matched to a gene: 3. The CDR3 length is 15 residues. In germline, CDR1 is SGHRS, CDR2 YFSETQ. This CDR3 reads CASSWDRLGANVLTF. The CDR3, as DNA: TGCGCCAGCAGCTGGGACAGACTTGGGGCCAACGTCCTGACTTTC.

The V call is TRBV27, the J call TRBJ2-2; 8 nucleotides match TRBD1. The CDR3 length is 14 residues. Germline lookup yields CDR1 MNHEY and CDR2 SMNVEV (reference sequence). Unmatched junction bases numbered 5, after V lost 5 bases and J lost 6 bases. CDR3 DNA sequence: TGTGCCAGCAGTGCCCGGACAGGGCCCGGGGAGCTGTTTTTT. It codes for CASSARTGPGELFF.

The chain has TRBV18 and TRBJ2-7, with 7 positions matching TRBD1. Germline assignment: CDR1 KGHSH and CDR2 LQKENI. This CDR3 has 14 residues. V trimming: 3 bases; J trimming: 2 bases; junction bases outside the gene matches: 4. Written as DNA, the CDR3 is TGTGCCAGCTCACCCGGGACAGTCACCTACGAGCAGTACTTC. Amino acids: CASSPGTVTYEQYF.

The chain has TRBV7-9 and TRBJ2-4; 10 nucleotides agree with TRBD1. Germline CDR1 reads SEHNR; CDR2 reads FQNEAQ (reference sequence). The V gene end was trimmed by 5 bases and the J gene end by 1 base; junction bases not matched to a gene: 5. This CDR3 has 16 residues. Here the CDR3 DNA reads TGTGCCAGCAGCGCGACAGGGGGCGCGGCCAAAAACATTCAGTACTTC. Its translation: CASSATGGAAKNIQYF.

This clone was seen a handful of times. The chain has TRBV9 and TRBJ1-4; 11 positions agree with TRBD1. Trimming removed 4 bases from V and 7 bases from J; junction bases left unmatched: 12. Germline CDR1 is SGDLS and CDR2 is YYNGEE. This CDR3 comprises 17 residues. The CDR3 DNA reads TGTGCCAGCAGCCCCGAAGCGGGGGGACAGGGGGGTGAAAAACTGTTTTTT. Translated, it gives CASSPEAGGQGGEKLFF.

This chain uses TRBV4-2 with TRBJ2-7, with D unclear. The V gene's germline CDR1 is LGHNA and CDR2 YNFKEQ. This CDR3 is built from 15 residues. The germline V and J ends were trimmed by 0 bases and 1 base, with 10 bases remaining between them. CDR3 coding DNA: TGTGCCAGCAGCCAAGAGGCGGTTATTTCCTACGAGCAGTACTTC. Protein product: CASSQEAVISYEQYF.

A note on this clone: The same CDR3 also results from other DNA sequences found in this sample. The chain couples TRBV6-1 to TRBJ2-3; 12 bases line up with TRBD2. The germline V gene has CDR1 MNHNS and CDR2 SASEGT. The ends lost 2 bases at V and 4 bases at J; junction bases unmatched: 1. CDR3 length equals 15 residues. In DNA form, the CDR3 reads TGTGCCAGCAGTGAACTAGCGGGAGGGCCAGATACGCAGTATTTT. Encoded protein: CASSELAGGPDTQYF.

The chain employs TRBV27 and TRBJ2-3; D is uncertain. The V end lost 5 bases, the J end lost 2 bases, and 11 bases lay between the germline ends. Per the germline V gene, CDR1 is MNHEY and CDR2 is SMNVEV (reference sequence). The CDR3 is made up of 14 amino acids. DNA for the CDR3: TGTGCCAGCAGTCGCGGCTTTAACACAGATACGCAGTATTTT. It specifies CASSRGFNTDTQYF.

This clone was observed a few times. V gene TRBV5-1 combines with J gene TRBJ2-7, with 7 positions matching TRBD1. The germline V gene has CDR1 SGHRS and CDR2 YFSETQ. The CDR3 runs to 15 residues. Trimming removed 5 bases from V and 1 base from J; junction bases left unmatched: 9. The CDR3 nucleotides are TGCGCCAGCAGACAGGGGTCGTACACTTCCTACGAGCAGTACTTC. This codes for CASRQGSYTSYEQYF. The full variable domain, its missing parts supplied by reference TRBV5-1 and TRBJ2-7, is KAGVTQTPRYLIKTRGQQVTLSCSPISGHRSVSWYQQTPGQGLQFLFEYFSETQRNKGNFPGRFSGRQFSNSRSEMNVSTLELGDSALYLCASRQGSYTSYEQYFGPGTRLTVT.